The rows below give T cell receptor beta chains drawn from one sample of a study of cytomegalovirus exposure and HLA in healthy donors. Libraries were prepared by immunoSEQ multiplex PCR; TCRdb keeps only in-frame clonotypes and omits some of them. Recorded for this sample: tens of thousands of clones. The sequencing sample was made of PBMCs. The receptors were sampled from a woman between 40 and 50 years old in good health and CMV-seropositive. Each CDR3 is given with its conserved first and last residue. D genes are given only for firm matches.

J,V,D,CDR3,DNA
TRBJ1-1,TRBV6-4,TRBD1,CASSYRGRTEAFF,TGTGCCAGCAGTTACAGGGGGCGAACTGAAGCTTTCTTT
TRBJ2-7,TRBV4-1,NA,CASSPWGSSYEQYF,TGCGCCAGCAGCCCTTGGGGCAGTTCCTACGAGCAGTACTTC
TRBJ1-1,TRBV28,TRBD1,CATLDRGLDTEAFF,TGTGCCACCCTGGACAGGGGGCTAGACACTGAAGCTTTCTTT
TRBJ1-1,TRBV29-1,NA,CSATGTEAFF,TGCAGCGCGACAGGCACAGAAGCTTTCTTT
TRBJ1-1,TRBV7-2,NA,CASSLISTEAFF,TGTGCCAGCAGCTTAATTAGCACTGAAGCTTTCTTT
TRBJ1-5,TRBV5-5,NA,CASSPDAGIRNQPQHF,TGTGCCAGCAGCCCCGACGCCGGGATACGGAATCAGCCCCAGCATTTT
TRBJ2-7,TRBV10-3,TRBD1,CAISDSRQGASYEQYF,TGTGCCATCAGTGACTCCAGGCAGGGGGCGTCCTACGAGCAGTACTTC
TRBJ1-6,TRBV27,TRBD1,CASSSRTGGSYNSPLHF,TGTGCCAGCAGTTCACGGACAGGGGGCTCCTATAATTCACCCCTCCACTTT
TRBJ2-2,TRBV6-1,NA,CASSELEPGELFF,TGTGCCAGCAGTGAACTAGAGCCCGGGGAGCTGTTTTTT
TRBJ2-7,TRBV27,NA,CASSPLRGVYEQYF,TGTGCCAGCAGTCCACTACGCGGGGTCTACGAGCAGTACTTC
TRBJ2-5,TRBV19,TRBD1,CASSTGQAYLSTGETQYF,TGTGCCAGTAGTACCGGACAGGCCTACCTTTCTACGGGAGAGACCCAGTACTTC
TRBJ2-3,TRBV2,TRBD2,CASSLAGAGTDTQYF,TGTGCCAGCTCGTTAGCGGGGGCCGGTACAGATACGCAGTATTTT
TRBJ2-1,TRBV6-1,TRBD2,CASSAGLAGEAEQFF,TGTGCCAGCAGTGCAGGACTAGCGGGAGAGGCTGAGCAGTTCTTC
TRBJ1-2,TRBV4-2,TRBD1,CASSQVGTGGAVAGYIF,TGTGCCAGCAGCCAAGTTGGGACAGGGGGCGCGGTCGCCGGCTACATCTTC
TRBJ1-2,TRBV5-4,NA,CASSLEQGRGGYTF,TGTGCCAGCAGCTTGGAACAGGGAAGAGGGGGCTACACCTTC
TRBJ2-1,TRBV14,NA,CASSWRQVGYNEQFF,TGTGCCAGCAGTTGGCGACAGGTAGGGTACAATGAGCAGTTCTTC
TRBJ1-1,TRBV4-3,NA,CASSHTGSPYGAFF,TGCGCCAGCAGCCATACCGGGAGCCCCTATGGCGCTTTCTTT
TRBJ2-7,TRBV5-1,NA,CASSFGQYEQYF,TGCGCCAGCAGCTTCGGACAGTACGAGCAGTACTTC